This is a list of T cell receptor beta chains from one sample in a study of response to subunit inactivated influenza vaccine. TCRdb passed the RT-PCR reads through MiXCR, listing each CDR3 protein once. The sample includes 150,000 or so distinct CDR3 sequences, approximately 11% of them seen just once. The starting material was non-naive T cells sorted from PBMCs, obtained roughly 45 days after vaccination. The receptor set was obtained from a man aged 45-65 years who received an inactivated influenza vaccine. The CDR3 runs from the conserved cysteine through the conserved F or W. Fields, in order: clone size, J gene, D gene, V gene, CDR3 protein, CDR3 DNA. The D gene is left open where the match is weak. Clone size is stated in some rows and not others, as once, few, many or a class when expanded.

many	TRBJ2-5	TRBD1	TRBV20-1	CSARSSGTGLGTQYF	TGCAGTGCTAGATCATCAGGGACAGGGCTCGGGACCCAGTACTTC
-	TRBJ1-1	-	TRBV7-2	CASSNRVGGTEAFF	TGTGCCAGCAGCAACAGGGTGGGGGGGACTGAAGCTTTCTTT
few	TRBJ2-6	TRBD1	TRBV6-1	CASSAGQASGANVLTF	TGTGCCAGCAGCGCGGGACAGGCCTCTGGGGCCAACGTCCTGACTTTC
many	TRBJ1-2	-	TRBV20-1	CSARVGGVYGYTF	TGCAGTGCTAGAGTGGGGGGGGTCTATGGCTACACCTTC
few	TRBJ2-2	-	TRBV7-2	CASSGAGPGELFF	TGTGCCAGCAGCGGGGCGGGGCCCGGGGAGCTGTTTTTT
many	TRBJ2-1	-	TRBV4-3	CASSQDNYNEQFF	TGCGCCAGCAGCCAGGACAACTACAATGAGCAGTTCTTC
few	TRBJ1-2	TRBD1	TRBV7-9	CASSTGEGYTF	TGTGCCAGCAGCACAGGGGAAGGCTACACCTTC
-	TRBJ2-7	TRBD2	TRBV7-8	CASSQRTSGTMGEQYF	TGTGCCAGCAGCCAGCGGACTAGCGGTACTATGGGCGAGCAGTACTTC
few	TRBJ2-1	TRBD2	TRBV20-1	CSARDLKSGSSYNEQFF	TGCAGTGCTAGAGATTTAAAGAGCGGGAGCTCCTACAATGAGCAGTTCTTC
many	TRBJ2-4	-	TRBV4-3	CASSQGSGSLGNIQYF	TGCGCCAGCAGCCAAGGTTCCGGGAGTTTGGGAAACATTCAGTACTTC
few	TRBJ2-3	TRBD2	TRBV10-2	CASSRISGGITRDTQYF	TGCGCCAGCAGCCGGATTAGCGGGGGGATTACACGTGATACGCAGTATTTT
few	TRBJ2-3	TRBD2	TRBV20-1	CSAKNSGRAWTDTQYF	TGCAGTGCTAAAAATAGCGGGAGGGCCTGGACAGATACGCAGTATTTT
few	TRBJ2-2	-	TRBV2	CASSTRLLGELFF	TGTGCCAGCAGTACCCGACTTCTCGGGGAGCTGTTTTTT
-	TRBJ2-1	TRBD2	TRBV20-1	CSAVLAGGENEQFF	TGCAGTGCTGTCCTAGCGGGGGGGGAGAATGAGCAGTTCTTC